This is a list of T cell receptor beta chains from one sample in a study of T cell repertoires in cytomegalovirus infection. One entry per CDR3 protein, called by TCRdb with MiXCR from the reads. Of around 78,000 distinct CDR3 sequences detected, roughly 40% appear once; the ten largest clones hold approximately 95%. The antigens these receptors bind are not known. Specimen: CD8+ T cells from cultured PBMCs, collected from culture after CMV antigen stimulation. The receptor source for this set is a human donor in good health (CMV status not recorded). Some clones in this sample may be carry-over from other donors' samples. CDR3s include the opening cysteine and the closing phenylalanine or tryptophan. Fields, in order: D gene, V gene, J gene, clone size, CDR3 DNA, CDR3 protein. D genes are given only for firm matches. The listing skips clone size in some rows; elsewhere it reads once, few, many or a size class.

d_gene: .
v_gene: TRBV4-1
j_gene: TRBJ2-1
abundance: few
CDR3nt: TGCGCCAGCAGCCAGGGACTGTTAAATGAGCAGTTCTTC
CDR3aa: CASSQGLLNEQFF

d_gene: .
v_gene: TRBV7-9
j_gene: TRBJ1-1
abundance: .
CDR3nt: TGTGCCAGCAGCGTGATGGGGGGTTCCCACACTGAAGCTTTCTTT
CDR3aa: CASSVMGGSHTEAFF

d_gene: TRBD1
v_gene: TRBV7-6
j_gene: TRBJ2-1
abundance: .
CDR3nt: TGTGCCAGCAGCTTAGGGGCCCTAGTCCTGGGACAGGGCTACAATGAGCAGTTCTTC
CDR3aa: CASSLGALVLGQGYNEQFF

d_gene: .
v_gene: TRBV7-9
j_gene: TRBJ2-4
abundance: .
CDR3nt: TGTGCCAGCAGCTTGCGTGGAGGCGCCAAAAACATTCAGTACTTC
CDR3aa: CASSLRGGAKNIQYF

d_gene: .
v_gene: TRBV4-3
j_gene: TRBJ1-2
abundance: .
CDR3nt: TGCGCCAGCAGCCAAGGACGGGGGTTCGATGGCTACACCTTC
CDR3aa: CASSQGRGFDGYTF

d_gene: .
v_gene: TRBV6-5
j_gene: TRBJ1-3
abundance: .
CDR3nt: TGTGCCAGCAGCGAGTTAGGTGCATACCCCACTGGAAACACCATATATTTT
CDR3aa: CASSELGAYPTGNTIYF

d_gene: TRBD1
v_gene: TRBV6-5
j_gene: TRBJ2-7
abundance: .
CDR3nt: TGTGCCAGCAGTTACTCGAGGACAGGGGGAGGCGAGCAGTACTTC
CDR3aa: CASSYSRTGGGEQYF

d_gene: TRBD1
v_gene: TRBV28
j_gene: TRBJ1-5
abundance: once
CDR3nt: TGTGCCAGCAGTTTCCCACAGGGGAGAAGCAATCAGCCCCAGCATTTT
CDR3aa: CASSFPQGRSNQPQHF

d_gene: .
v_gene: TRBV7-9
j_gene: TRBJ1-1
abundance: few
CDR3nt: TGTGCCAGCAGCTCTTCCCACAACACGGACACTGAAGCTTTCTTT
CDR3aa: CASSSSHNTDTEAFF

d_gene: TRBD2
v_gene: TRBV19
j_gene: TRBJ2-5
abundance: .
CDR3nt: TGTGCCAGTAGCGGGACTAGCGGGTGGGAGACCCAGTACTTC
CDR3aa: CASSGTSGWETQYF

d_gene: .
v_gene: TRBV7-9
j_gene: TRBJ1-1
abundance: .
CDR3nt: TGTGCCAGCAGCTTAGGTGGAGGGTCTGAAGCTTTCTTT
CDR3aa: CASSLGGGSEAFF

d_gene: TRBD2
v_gene: TRBV10-3
j_gene: TRBJ2-3
abundance: once
CDR3nt: TGTGCCATCAGTCCCCCGGGGGGAAAGCCTTACACAGATACGCAGTATTTT
CDR3aa: CAISPPGGKPYTDTQYF

d_gene: .
v_gene: TRBV7-2
j_gene: TRBJ1-2
abundance: few
CDR3nt: TGTGCCAGCAGCCCCATGCGGGTTTTGGACTATGGCTACACCTTC
CDR3aa: CASSPMRVLDYGYTF

d_gene: TRBD1
v_gene: TRBV5-4
j_gene: TRBJ2-7
abundance: .
CDR3nt: TGTGCCAGCAGCTCCCCGGGACAGCCCTACGAGCAGTACTTC
CDR3aa: CASSSPGQPYEQYF

d_gene: .
v_gene: TRBV12-3/TRBV12-4
j_gene: TRBJ2-7
abundance: .
CDR3nt: TGTGCCAGCAGTTTAATAGACACCTATTACGAGCAGTACTTC
CDR3aa: CASSLIDTYYEQYF

d_gene: .
v_gene: TRBV28
j_gene: TRBJ1-1
abundance: .
CDR3nt: TGTGCCATAACGGTCGGGAACACTGAAGCTTTCTTT
CDR3aa: CAITVGNTEAFF

d_gene: .
v_gene: TRBV15
j_gene: TRBJ1-3
abundance: .
CDR3nt: TGTGCCACCAGCAGAGCCGGGCAGGTCTTTTCGGGAAACACCATATATTTT
CDR3aa: CATSRAGQVFSGNTIYF

d_gene: TRBD1
v_gene: TRBV7-8
j_gene: TRBJ1-2
abundance: few
CDR3nt: TGTGCCAGCAGCTTAGATATGGGACAGGGAGTATCGCGAGGCTACACCTTC
CDR3aa: CASSLDMGQGVSRGYTF

d_gene: TRBD2
v_gene: TRBV27
j_gene: TRBJ2-3
abundance: .
CDR3nt: TGTGCCAGCAGTTTAAAGGGGGTCAGCGGGGGCATGGATACGCAGTATTTT
CDR3aa: CASSLKGVSGGMDTQYF

d_gene: .
v_gene: TRBV27
j_gene: TRBJ2-3
abundance: few
CDR3nt: TGTGCCAGCAGTTTAGGGGGGAGGACAGATACGCAGTATTTT
CDR3aa: CASSLGGRTDTQYF

d_gene: TRBD2
v_gene: TRBV7-6
j_gene: TRBJ2-2
abundance: .
CDR3nt: TGTGCTAGCAGCTCAAACCAGCGGGGAGTCACCGGGGAGCTGTTTTTT
CDR3aa: CASSSNQRGVTGELFF

d_gene: .
v_gene: TRBV28
j_gene: TRBJ2-1
abundance: .
CDR3nt: TGTGCCAGCAGTTTAGGGGGGGCCGGCTACAATGAGCAGTTCTTC
CDR3aa: CASSLGGAGYNEQFF

d_gene: TRBD1
v_gene: TRBV4-1
j_gene: TRBJ2-1
abundance: .
CDR3nt: TGCGCCAGCAGCCAAGTCCTTTCGACAGGGATGTCCAATGAGCAGTTCTTC
CDR3aa: CASSQVLSTGMSNEQFF

d_gene: .
v_gene: TRBV7-6
j_gene: TRBJ2-2
abundance: many
CDR3nt: TGTGCCAGCAGCTGGAATACCGGGGAGCTGTTTTTT
CDR3aa: CASSWNTGELFF

d_gene: .
v_gene: TRBV3-1
j_gene: TRBJ2-1
abundance: few
CDR3nt: TGTGCCAGCAGCCCACCTATTGGAGGACCCTCCTACAATGAGCAGTTCTTC
CDR3aa: CASSPPIGGPSYNEQFF

d_gene: TRBD1
v_gene: TRBV29-1
j_gene: TRBJ2-7
abundance: .
CDR3nt: TGCAGCGTCCGGGACAGCCCCTACGAGCAGTACTTC
CDR3aa: CSVRDSPYEQYF

d_gene: TRBD2
v_gene: TRBV6-8
j_gene: TRBJ2-1
abundance: .
CDR3nt: TGTGCCAGCACCCGACCTAGCGGTATCAATGAGCAGTTCTTC
CDR3aa: CASTRPSGINEQFF

d_gene: .
v_gene: TRBV11-2
j_gene: TRBJ2-3
abundance: .
CDR3nt: TGTGCCAGCAGCCCAAGGACGGACAGCACAGATACGCAGTATTTT
CDR3aa: CASSPRTDSTDTQYF

d_gene: TRBD1
v_gene: TRBV6-2/TRBV6-3
j_gene: TRBJ2-2
abundance: .
CDR3nt: TGTGCCAGCAGTCCGGGACAGGGGGCTGCCGGGGAGCTGTTTTTT
CDR3aa: CASSPGQGAAGELFF

d_gene: TRBD2
v_gene: TRBV6-2/TRBV6-3
j_gene: TRBJ2-3
abundance: .
CDR3nt: TGTGCCAGCAGTTACTACGGACTAGCGGGGGACAATACAGATACGCAGTATTTT
CDR3aa: CASSYYGLAGDNTDTQYF

d_gene: TRBD1
v_gene: TRBV7-9
j_gene: TRBJ2-2
abundance: .
CDR3nt: TGTGCCAGCAGCCGGACAGGGGTAAACGGGGAGCTGTTTTTT
CDR3aa: CASSRTGVNGELFF

d_gene: .
v_gene: TRBV7-2
j_gene: TRBJ1-1
abundance: few
CDR3nt: TGTGCCAGCAGCTTATGGAAGGGAATGAACACTGAAGCTTTCTTT
CDR3aa: CASSLWKGMNTEAFF

d_gene: .
v_gene: TRBV12-3/TRBV12-4
j_gene: TRBJ2-3
abundance: many
CDR3nt: TGTGCCAGCAGTTTGGGCAGGGTAGTCGGCACAGATACGCAGTATTTT
CDR3aa: CASSLGRVVGTDTQYF

d_gene: TRBD1
v_gene: TRBV20-1
j_gene: TRBJ2-1
abundance: once
CDR3nt: TGCAGTGCCCAGAGACAGGGGGCGCACAATGAGCAGTTCTTC
CDR3aa: CSAQRQGAHNEQFF

d_gene: TRBD1
v_gene: TRBV5-6
j_gene: TRBJ2-7
abundance: few
CDR3nt: TGTGCCAGCAGCTTTGAAGGCAGGGGGCGGGGCTACGAGCAGTACTTC
CDR3aa: CASSFEGRGRGYEQYF

d_gene: .
v_gene: TRBV27
j_gene: TRBJ2-5
abundance: few
CDR3nt: TGTGCCAGCGGAATCGCGCTTAACCGGGCCCAGTACTTC
CDR3aa: CASGIALNRAQYF